The present TCR beta chain was sequenced within a study of blood T cell repertoires in COVID-19. Only one count was recorded for this clone. In the study's own analysis: From reference gene primer amplification, estimates of nucleated cell counts were derived. Repertoires were generated with immunoSEQ multiplex PCR, while TCRdb's copy carries only in-frame clones and drops some. That table furnishes V, J and clone size, whereas the DNA furnished D and trimming. The sample shows about 240,000 clones, 75% to 90% of them seen only once. CDR3 size: 19 residues. Trimming removed 5 bases from V and 0 bases from J; junction bases left unmatched: 17. CDR1 is SGHTA and CDR2 is FQGNSA in the germline V gene. Seattle's cohort entered during active infection and was followed longitudinally.

This sequence originates from a woman at least 80 years old with COVID-19, enrolled during active disease. Sequenced: peripheral blood. The chain uses TRBV7-2 and TRBJ2-7, with 9 bases identical to TRBD1. The CDR3 region is CASSARGGQGDTRSYEQYF. CDR3 coding DNA: TGTGCCAGCAGCGCCAGGGGGGGACAGGGCGACACCCGCTCCTACGAGCAGTACTTC.